This TCR beta chain came from a study of response to subunit inactivated influenza vaccine. Study-wide results and caveats: It was suggested by the authors that few new T cells are recruited by each seasonal influenza vaccination.

On this clonotype itself: The antigen is unknown.

J lost 6 bases, V lost 4 bases, and 13 bases had no gene match. The CDR3 consists of 16 residues. The germline CDR1 and CDR2 sequences are SEHNR and FQNEAQ (reference sequence). Each CDR3 protein gets one entry after TCRdb re-called the RT-PCR reads with MiXCR. The data show 800,000 to 1,000,000 distinct CDR3 sequences, 21% seen once. The starting material was PBMCs from blood, obtained less than 6 days after vaccination. This receptor was obtained from a man aged 50 or older who received an inactivated influenza vaccine. The chain recombines TRBV7-9 with TRBJ2-3; 7 positions match TRBD1. The CDR3 sequence is CASSSWVGQLPDTQYF. CDR3 nucleotide sequence: TGTGCCAGCAGCTCGTGGGTGGGACAGCTACCCGATACGCAGTATTTT.